This entry lists 4 T cell receptor beta chains sequenced from one sample in a study of cytomegalovirus exposure and HLA in healthy donors. Primers: 60 Vbeta forward and 13 Jbeta reverse. Using immunoSEQ multiplex PCR, the repertoire was profiled, and TCRdb retains in-frame clones only, with some absent. Counted here are roughly 150,000 clones, 73% occurring once; the ten biggest clones make up about 5.4%. The sequenced sample was PBMCs. These receptors all come from a woman aged 18-30 years in good health and CMV-seropositive.

The rearrangement joins TRBV5-6 to TRBJ1-2, with D perhaps TRBD1 (5 bases). This CDR3 comprises 12 residues. Per the germline V gene, CDR1 is SGHDT and CDR2 is YYEEEE. The germline V and J ends were trimmed by 5 bases and 4 bases, with 9 bases remaining between them. The CDR3 spells CASSAQGYGYTF. CDR3 sequence (DNA): TGTGCCAGCAGTGCTCAGGGCTATGGCTACACCTTC.

The V and J genes are TRBV2 and TRBJ1-2; 7 positions match TRBD1. V shed 0 bases, J shed 4 bases, and the junction held 8 bases outside the gene matches. CDR1 is SNHLY, CDR2 FYNNEI, per germline. This CDR3 has 16 residues. The CDR3, as DNA: TGTGCCAGCAGTGAAGCGAGTAAAGGGGGCCTCTATGGCTACACCTTC. Protein: CASSEASKGGLYGYTF.

The V gene is TRBV14, the J gene TRBJ1-1; no firm D call. Germline-derived CDR1 and CDR2 are SGHDN and FVKESK. Trimming stripped 1 base from V and 3 bases from J, with 9 bases between. CDR3 length equals 14 residues. CDR3 DNA sequence: TGTGCCAGCAGCCAAGCCCCGGAGGACACTGAAGCTTTCTTT. This codes for CASSQAPEDTEAFF.

CDR3 bases: TGTGCCAGCAGTCGCCTCACCCTTACAGGGGGTAGGGCAACTAATGAAAAACTGTTTTTT. This sequence encodes CASSRLTLTGGRATNEKLFF. This chain links TRBV28 with TRBJ1-4, with 8 nucleotides matching TRBD1. Germline-derived CDR1 and CDR2 are MDHEN and SYDVKM. V was pared by 5 bases and J by 0 bases, with 17 bases of the junction left unmatched. The CDR3 covers 20 residues. The full variable domain, with the rest looked up from reference TRBV28 and TRBJ1-4, is DVKVTQSSRYLVKRTGEKVFLECVQDMDHENMFWYRQDPGLGLRLIYFSYDVKMKEKGDIPEGYSVSREKKERFSLILESASTNQTSMYLCASSRLTLTGGRATNEKLFFGSGTQLSVL.